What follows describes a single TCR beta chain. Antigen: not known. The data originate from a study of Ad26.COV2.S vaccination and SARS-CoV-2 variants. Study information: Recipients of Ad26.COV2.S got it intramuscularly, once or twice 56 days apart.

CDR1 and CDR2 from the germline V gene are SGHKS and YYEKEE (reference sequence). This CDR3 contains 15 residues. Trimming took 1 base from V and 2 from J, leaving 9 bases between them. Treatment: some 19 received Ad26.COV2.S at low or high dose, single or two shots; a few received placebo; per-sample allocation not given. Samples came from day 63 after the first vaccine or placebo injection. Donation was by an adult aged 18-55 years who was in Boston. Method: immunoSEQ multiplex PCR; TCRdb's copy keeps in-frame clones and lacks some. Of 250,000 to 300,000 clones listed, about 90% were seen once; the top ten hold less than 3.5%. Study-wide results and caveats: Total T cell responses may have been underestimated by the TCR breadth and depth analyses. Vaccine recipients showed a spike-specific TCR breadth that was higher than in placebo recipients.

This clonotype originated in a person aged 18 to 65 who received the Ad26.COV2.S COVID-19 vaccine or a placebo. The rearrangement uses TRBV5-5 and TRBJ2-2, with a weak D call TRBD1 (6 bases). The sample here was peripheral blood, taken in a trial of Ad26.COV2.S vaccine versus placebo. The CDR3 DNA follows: TGTGCCAGCAGCTTGCAACAGGGAAACACCGGGGAGCTGTTTTTT. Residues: CASSLQQGNTGELFF.